This record covers a single T cell receptor beta chain. Compared with germline, one end of the junction differs, possibly owing to a read error. The entry originates in a study of early T cells in non-severe SARS-CoV-2 infection. From germline, CDR1 is DFQATT and CDR2 SNEGSKA (reference sequence). There are 13 residues in the CDR3. TCRdb fed the 5' RACE reads into MiXCR, producing one record per CDR3 protein. The table records about 98,000 distinct CDR3 sequences, over 10% of them present only once. This receptor was taken from an adult who was a healthcare worker with PCR-confirmed SARS-CoV-2 infection or an uninfected control (not recorded which). The source material was whole blood. The V gene is TRBV20-1, the J gene TRBJ2-7, with 8 bases matching TRBD2. The CDR3 sequence: CSARVSGIYEQHF. The CDR3 DNA reads TGCAGTGCTAGAGTTAGCGGGATCTACGAGCAGCACTTC.